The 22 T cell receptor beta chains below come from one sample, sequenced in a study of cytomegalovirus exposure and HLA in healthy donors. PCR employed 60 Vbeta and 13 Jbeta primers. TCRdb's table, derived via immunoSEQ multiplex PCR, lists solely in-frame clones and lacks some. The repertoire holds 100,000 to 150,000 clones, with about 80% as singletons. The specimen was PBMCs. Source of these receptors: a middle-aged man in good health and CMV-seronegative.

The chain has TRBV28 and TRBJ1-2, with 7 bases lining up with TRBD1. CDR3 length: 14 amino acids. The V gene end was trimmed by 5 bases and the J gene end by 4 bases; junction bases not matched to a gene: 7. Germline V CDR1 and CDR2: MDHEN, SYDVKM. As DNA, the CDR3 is TGTGCCAGCAGTACTCCGGGACAGAGCTATGGCTACACCTTC. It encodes CASSTPGQSYGYTF.

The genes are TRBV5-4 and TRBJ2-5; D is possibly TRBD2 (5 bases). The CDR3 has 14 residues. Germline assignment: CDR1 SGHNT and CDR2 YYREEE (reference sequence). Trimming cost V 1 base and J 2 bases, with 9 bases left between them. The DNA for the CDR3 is TGTGCCAGCAGCTTGTTGGACTCTCAAGAGACCCAGTACTTC. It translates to CASSLLDSQETQYF. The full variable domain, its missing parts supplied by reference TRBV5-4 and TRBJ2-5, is ETGVTQSPTHLIKTRGQQVTLRCSSQSGHNTVSWYQQALGQGPQFIFQYYREEENGRGNFPPRFSGLQFPNYSSELNVNALELDDSALYLCASSLLDSQETQYFGPGTRLLVL.

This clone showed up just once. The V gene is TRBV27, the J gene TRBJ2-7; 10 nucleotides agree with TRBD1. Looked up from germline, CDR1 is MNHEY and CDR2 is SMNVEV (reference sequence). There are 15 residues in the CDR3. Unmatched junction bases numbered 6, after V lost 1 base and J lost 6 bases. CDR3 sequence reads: CASSLYRDRGGEQYF. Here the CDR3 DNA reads TGTGCCAGCAGTTTATATAGGGACAGGGGTGGCGAGCAGTACTTC.

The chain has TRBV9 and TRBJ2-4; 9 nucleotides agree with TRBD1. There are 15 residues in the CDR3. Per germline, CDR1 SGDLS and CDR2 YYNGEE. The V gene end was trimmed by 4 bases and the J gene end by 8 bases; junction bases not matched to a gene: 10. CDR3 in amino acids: CASSPTGTGLDIQYF. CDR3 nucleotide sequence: TGTGCCAGCAGCCCCACCGGGACAGGGCTAGACATTCAGTACTTC. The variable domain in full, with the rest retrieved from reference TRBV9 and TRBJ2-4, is DSGVTQTPKHLITATGQRVTLRCSPRSGDLSVYWYQQSLDQGLQFLIQYYNGEERAKGNILERFSAQQFPDLHSELNLSSLELGDSALYFCASSPTGTGLDIQYFGAGTRLSVL.

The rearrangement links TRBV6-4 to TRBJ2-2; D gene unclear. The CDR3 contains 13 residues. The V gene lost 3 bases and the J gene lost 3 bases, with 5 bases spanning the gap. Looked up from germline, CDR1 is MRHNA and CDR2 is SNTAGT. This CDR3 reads CASSERDTGELFF. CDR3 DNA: TGTGCCAGCAGTGAACGCGACACCGGGGAGCTGTTTTTT.

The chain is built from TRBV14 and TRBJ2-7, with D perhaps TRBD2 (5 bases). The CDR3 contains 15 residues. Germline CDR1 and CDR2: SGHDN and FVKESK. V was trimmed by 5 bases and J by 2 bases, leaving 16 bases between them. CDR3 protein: CASSYMGSRTYEQYF. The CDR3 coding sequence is TGTGCCAGCAGCTATATGGGGAGTAGGACCTACGAGCAGTACTTC.

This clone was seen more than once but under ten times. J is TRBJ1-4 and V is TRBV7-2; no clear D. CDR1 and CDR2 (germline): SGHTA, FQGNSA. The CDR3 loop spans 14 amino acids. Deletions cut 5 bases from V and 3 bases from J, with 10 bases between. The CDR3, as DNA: TGTGCCAGCAGCCCCCAGCGATCTAATGAAAAACTGTTTTTT. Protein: CASSPQRSNEKLFF. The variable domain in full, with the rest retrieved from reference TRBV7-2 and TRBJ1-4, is GAGVSQSPSNKVTEKGKDVELRCDPISGHTALYWYRQSLGQGLEFLIYFQGNSAPDKSGLPSDRFSAERTGGSVSTLTIQRTQQEDSAVYLCASSPQRSNEKLFFGSGTQLSVL.

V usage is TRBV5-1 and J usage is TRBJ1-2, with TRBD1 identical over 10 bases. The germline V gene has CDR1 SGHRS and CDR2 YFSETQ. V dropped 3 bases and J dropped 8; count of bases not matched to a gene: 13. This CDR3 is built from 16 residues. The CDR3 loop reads CASSYPPGQGSSGYTF. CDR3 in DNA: TGCGCCAGCAGCTATCCACCGGGACAGGGGTCGAGCGGCTACACCTTC.

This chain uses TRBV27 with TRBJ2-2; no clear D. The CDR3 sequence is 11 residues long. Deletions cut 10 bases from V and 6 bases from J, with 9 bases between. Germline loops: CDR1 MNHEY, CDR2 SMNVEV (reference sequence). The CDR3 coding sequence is TGTGCCACCAGATTCGCCGGGGAGCTGTTTTTT. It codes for CATRFAGELFF.

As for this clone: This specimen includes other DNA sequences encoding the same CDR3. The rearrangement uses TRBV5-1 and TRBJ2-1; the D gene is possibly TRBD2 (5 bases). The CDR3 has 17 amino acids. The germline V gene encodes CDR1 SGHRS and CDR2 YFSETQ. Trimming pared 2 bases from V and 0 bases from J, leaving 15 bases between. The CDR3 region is CASSFQPTRSSYNEQFF. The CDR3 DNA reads TGCGCCAGCAGCTTTCAACCAACTAGGAGCTCCTACAATGAGCAGTTCTTC.

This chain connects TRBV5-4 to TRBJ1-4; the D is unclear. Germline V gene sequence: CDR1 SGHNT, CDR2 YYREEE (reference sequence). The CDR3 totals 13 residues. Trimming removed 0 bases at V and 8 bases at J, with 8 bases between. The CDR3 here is CASSLVRGEKLFF. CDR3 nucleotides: TGTGCCAGCAGCTTGGTCCGGGGAGAAAAACTGTTTTTT.

The CDR3 spells CASSSRGTLGGEQYF. The CDR3 DNA is TGTGCCAGCAGCTCCCGCGGGACCTTGGGCGGCGAGCAGTACTTC. The chain is built from TRBV5-8 and TRBJ2-7; possible D gene TRBD2, 6 bases. Germline CDR1 SGHTS, CDR2 YDEGEE. Trimming shortened V by 3 bases and J by 6 bases, and 19 bases separated the two germline ends. The CDR3 totals 15 residues.

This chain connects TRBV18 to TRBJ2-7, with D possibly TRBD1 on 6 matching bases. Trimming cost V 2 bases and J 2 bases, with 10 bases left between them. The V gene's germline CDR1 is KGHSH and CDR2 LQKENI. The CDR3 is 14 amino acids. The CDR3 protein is CASSPGQFPYEQYF. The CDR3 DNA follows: TGTGCCAGCTCACCAGGACAGTTTCCCTACGAGCAGTACTTC.

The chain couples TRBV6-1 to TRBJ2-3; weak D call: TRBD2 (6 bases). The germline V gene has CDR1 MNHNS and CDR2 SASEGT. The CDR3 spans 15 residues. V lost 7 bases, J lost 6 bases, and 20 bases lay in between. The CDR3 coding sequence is TGTGCCAGCATCCTGGGGAAGCTCGGAGGGGATACGCAGTATTTT. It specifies CASILGKLGGDTQYF.

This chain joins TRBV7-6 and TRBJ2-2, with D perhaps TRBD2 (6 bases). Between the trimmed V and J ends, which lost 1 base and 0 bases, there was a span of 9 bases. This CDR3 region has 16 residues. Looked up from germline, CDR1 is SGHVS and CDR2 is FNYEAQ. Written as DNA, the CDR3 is TGTGCCAGCAGCTTAGTGAGGGACTCGAACACCGGGGAGCTGTTTTTT. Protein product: CASSLVRDSNTGELFF.

CDR3 coding DNA: TGTGCCAGCAGCTTATTCGGGGGGCCCCAAGAGACCCAGTACTTC. Translating it yields CASSLFGGPQETQYF. J is TRBJ2-5 and V is TRBV7-8, with D perhaps TRBD2 (7 bases). With 2 bases removed from V and 1 base from J, the gap between germline ends came to 11 bases. The CDR3 length is 15 residues. The germline V gene has CDR1 SGHVS and CDR2 FQNEAQ.

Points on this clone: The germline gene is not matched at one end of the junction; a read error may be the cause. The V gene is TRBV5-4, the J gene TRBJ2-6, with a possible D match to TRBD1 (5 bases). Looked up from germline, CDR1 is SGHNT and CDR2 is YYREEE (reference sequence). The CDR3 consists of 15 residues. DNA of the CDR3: TGTGCCAGCAGCAAGACACTCTCTGGGGCCAACGGCCTGACTTTC. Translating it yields CASSKTLSGANGLTF.

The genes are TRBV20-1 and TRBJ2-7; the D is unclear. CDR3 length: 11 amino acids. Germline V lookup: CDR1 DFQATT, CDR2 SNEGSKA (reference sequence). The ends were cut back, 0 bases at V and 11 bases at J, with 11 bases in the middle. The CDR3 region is CSARDHLGEYF. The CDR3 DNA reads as TGCAGTGCTAGAGATCATCTAGGTGAGTACTTC.

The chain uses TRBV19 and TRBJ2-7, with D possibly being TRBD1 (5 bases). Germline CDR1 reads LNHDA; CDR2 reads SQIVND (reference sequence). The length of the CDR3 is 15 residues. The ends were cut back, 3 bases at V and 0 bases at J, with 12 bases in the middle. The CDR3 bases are TGTGCCAGTAGTATGTATGGGGCAAGCTCCTACGAGCAGTACTTC. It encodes CASSMYGASSYEQYF.

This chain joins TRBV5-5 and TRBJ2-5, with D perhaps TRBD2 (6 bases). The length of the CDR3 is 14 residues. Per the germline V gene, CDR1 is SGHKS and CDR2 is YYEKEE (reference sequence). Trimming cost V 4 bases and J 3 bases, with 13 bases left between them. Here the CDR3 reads CASSGGRREETQYF. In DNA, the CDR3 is TGTGCCAGCAGCGGGGGGAGGAGGGAAGAGACCCAGTACTTC.

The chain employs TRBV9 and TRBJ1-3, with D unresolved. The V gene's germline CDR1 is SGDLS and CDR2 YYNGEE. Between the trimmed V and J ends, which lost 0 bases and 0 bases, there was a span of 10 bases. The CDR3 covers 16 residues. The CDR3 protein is CASSVALANSGNTIYF. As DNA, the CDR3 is TGTGCCAGCAGCGTAGCTCTGGCCAACTCTGGAAACACCATATATTTT.

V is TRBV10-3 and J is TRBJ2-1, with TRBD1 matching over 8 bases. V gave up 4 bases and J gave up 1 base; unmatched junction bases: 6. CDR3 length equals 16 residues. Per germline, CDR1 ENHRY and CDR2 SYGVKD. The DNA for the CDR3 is TGTGCCATCAGTGGTAGGGACAGGAGGTCCTACAATGAGCAGTTCTTC. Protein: CAISGRDRRSYNEQFF.